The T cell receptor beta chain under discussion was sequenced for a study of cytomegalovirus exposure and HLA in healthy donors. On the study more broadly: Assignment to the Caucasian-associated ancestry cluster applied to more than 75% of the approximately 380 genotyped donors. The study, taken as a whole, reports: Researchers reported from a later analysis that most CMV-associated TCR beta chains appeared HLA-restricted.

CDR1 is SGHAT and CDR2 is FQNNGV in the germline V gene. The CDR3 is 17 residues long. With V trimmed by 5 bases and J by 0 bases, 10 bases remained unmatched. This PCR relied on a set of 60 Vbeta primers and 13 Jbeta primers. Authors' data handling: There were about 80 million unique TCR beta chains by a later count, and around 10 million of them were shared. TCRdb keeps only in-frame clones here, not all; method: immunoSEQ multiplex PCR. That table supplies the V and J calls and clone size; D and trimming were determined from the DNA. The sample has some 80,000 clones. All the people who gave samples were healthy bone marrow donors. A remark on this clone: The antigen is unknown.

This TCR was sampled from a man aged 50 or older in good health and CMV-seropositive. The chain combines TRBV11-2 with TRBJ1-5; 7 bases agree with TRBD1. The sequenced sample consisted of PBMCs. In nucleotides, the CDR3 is TGTGCCAGCAGCCAGGGGGTGGGCAGATATAGCAATCAGCCCCAGCATTTT. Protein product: CASSQGVGRYSNQPQHF.